The clone carrying this T cell receptor beta chain appeared a few times. V shed 5 bases, J shed 0 bases, and the junction held 6 bases outside the gene matches. There are 15 residues in the CDR3. Germline-derived CDR1 and CDR2 are MNHNS and SASEGT. TCRdb recomputed calls from the 5' RACE reads with MiXCR, one row per CDR3 protein. The sample has tens of thousands of distinct CDR3 sequences; approximately 17% are singletons. This TCR was sampled from a female donor with breast cancer. This chain uses TRBV6-1 with TRBJ1-1; 7 nucleotides agree with TRBD1. What was sequenced was naive CD4+ T cells sorted from blood. Subset meaning: naive CD4+ T cells, CD4+CD45RA+CD25-. The CDR3 protein is CASSRDRGMNTEAFF. In DNA form, the CDR3 reads TGTGCCAGCAGTCGGGACAGAGGAATGAACACTGAAGCTTTCTTT.